This T cell receptor (beta chain) is from a study of blood T cell repertoires in COVID-19. Turning to the study itself: Nucleic acid was either cDNA or gDNA, and it came from T cells, B-cell-depleted T cells, or PBMCs.

The table came from immunoSEQ multiplex PCR; TCRdb's copy has only in-frame clones and leaves some out. The sample contains about 500,000 clones, roughly 87% of which appear only once. This CDR3 region has 12 residues. Germline V gene lookup returns CDR1 MNHEY and CDR2 SVGAGI. V lost 7 bases to trimming and J lost 5 bases; unmatched junction nucleotides: 1. This TCR was recovered from a man between 18 and 35 years old with COVID-19, enrolled during active disease. The sample taken for sequencing was peripheral blood. This chain joins TRBV6-5 and TRBJ2-5, with TRBD2 identical over 10 bases. This chain's CDR3 is CASKGLAETQYF. The CDR3 coding sequence is TGTGCCAGCAAGGGACTAGCGGAGACCCAGTACTTC.